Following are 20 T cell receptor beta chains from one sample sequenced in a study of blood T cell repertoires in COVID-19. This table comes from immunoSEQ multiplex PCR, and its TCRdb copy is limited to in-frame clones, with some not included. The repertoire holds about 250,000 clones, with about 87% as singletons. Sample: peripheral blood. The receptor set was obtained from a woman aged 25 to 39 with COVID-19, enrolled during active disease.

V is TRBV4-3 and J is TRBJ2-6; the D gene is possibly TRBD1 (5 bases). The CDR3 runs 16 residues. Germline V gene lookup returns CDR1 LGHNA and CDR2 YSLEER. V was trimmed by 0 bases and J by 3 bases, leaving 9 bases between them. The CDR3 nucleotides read TGCGCCAGCAGCCAAGAAGGGGCAGGTGGGGCCAACGTCCTGACTTTC. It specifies CASSQEGAGGANVLTF.

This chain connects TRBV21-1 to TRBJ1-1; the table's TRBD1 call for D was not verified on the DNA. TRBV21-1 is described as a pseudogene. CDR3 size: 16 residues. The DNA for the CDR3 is TGTGCCAGCAGCAAAGAGCTGTCCAGGGTGAACACTGAAGCTTTCTTT. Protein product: CASSKELSRVNTEAFF.

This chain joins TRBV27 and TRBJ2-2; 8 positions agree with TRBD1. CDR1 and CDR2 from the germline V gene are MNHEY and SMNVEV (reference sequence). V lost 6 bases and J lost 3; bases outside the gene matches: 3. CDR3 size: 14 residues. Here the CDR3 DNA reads TGTGCCAGCAGAACAGGGGGTTACACCGGGGAGCTGTTTTTT. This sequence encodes CASRTGGYTGELFF.

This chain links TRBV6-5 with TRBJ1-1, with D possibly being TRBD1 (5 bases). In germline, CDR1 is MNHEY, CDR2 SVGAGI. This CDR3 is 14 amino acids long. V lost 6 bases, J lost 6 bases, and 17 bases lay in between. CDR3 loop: CASSRGQGFAEAFF. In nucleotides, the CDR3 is TGTGCCAGCAGCCGCGGCCAGGGATTCGCTGAAGCTTTCTTT.

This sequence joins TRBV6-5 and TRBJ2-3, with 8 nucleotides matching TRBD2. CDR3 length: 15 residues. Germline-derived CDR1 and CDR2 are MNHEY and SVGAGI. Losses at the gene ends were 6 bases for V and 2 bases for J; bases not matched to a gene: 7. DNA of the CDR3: TGTGCCAGCAGCTCGGGGGGGTTTAACACAGATACGCAGTATTTT. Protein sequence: CASSSGGFNTDTQYF.

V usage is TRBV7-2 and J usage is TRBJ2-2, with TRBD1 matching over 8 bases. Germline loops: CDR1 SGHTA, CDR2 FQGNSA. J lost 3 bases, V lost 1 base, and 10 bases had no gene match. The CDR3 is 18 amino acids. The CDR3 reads CASSLEGQGSIYTGELFF. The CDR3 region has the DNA TGTGCCAGCAGCTTAGAAGGACAGGGTTCCATATACACCGGGGAGCTGTTTTTT. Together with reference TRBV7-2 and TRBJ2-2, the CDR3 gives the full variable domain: GAGVSQSPSNKVTEKGKDVELRCDPISGHTALYWYRQSLGQGLEFLIYFQGNSAPDKSGLPSDRFSAERTGGSVSTLTIQRTQQEDSAVYLCASSLEGQGSIYTGELFFGEGSRLTVL.

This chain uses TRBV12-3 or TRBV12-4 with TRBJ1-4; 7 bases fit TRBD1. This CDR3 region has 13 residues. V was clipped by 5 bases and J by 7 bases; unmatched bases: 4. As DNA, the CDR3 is TGTGCCAGCAGTGCTCCAGGGGGTGAAAAACTGTTTTTT. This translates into CASSAPGGEKLFF.

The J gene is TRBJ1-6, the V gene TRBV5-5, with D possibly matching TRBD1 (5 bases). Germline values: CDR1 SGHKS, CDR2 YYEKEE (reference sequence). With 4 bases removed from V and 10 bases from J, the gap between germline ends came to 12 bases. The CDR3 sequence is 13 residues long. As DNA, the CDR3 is TGTGCCAGCAGCCCCGGTCCAGGGTCACCCCTCCACTTT. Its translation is CASSPGPGSPLHF.

The CDR3 sequence: CASSLTRDNEQFF. The CDR3 DNA reads as TGTGCCAGCAGCCTAACTAGGGACAATGAGCAGTTCTTC. The genes are TRBV12-3 or TRBV12-4 and TRBJ2-1; perhaps TRBD2 as D (5 bases). The CDR3 sequence is 13 residues long. V was shortened by 6 bases and J by 5 bases, with 11 bases between the two germline ends.

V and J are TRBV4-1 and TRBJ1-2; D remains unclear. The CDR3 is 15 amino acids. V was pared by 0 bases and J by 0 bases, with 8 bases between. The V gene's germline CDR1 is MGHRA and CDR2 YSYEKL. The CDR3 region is CASSQDRRTNYGYTF. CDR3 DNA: TGCGCCAGCAGCCAAGATAGGAGAACTAACTATGGCTACACCTTC.

CDR3 DNA: TGTGCCAGTAGTTCATACAGGGTAATGAACACTGAAGCTTTCTTT. Its protein product is CASSSYRVMNTEAFF. The chain recombines TRBV19 with TRBJ1-1; TRBD1 is a possible D gene (6 bases). This CDR3 has 15 amino acids. Germline V lookup: CDR1 LNHDA, CDR2 SQIVND (reference sequence). V was pared by 5 bases and J by 0 bases, with 13 bases between.

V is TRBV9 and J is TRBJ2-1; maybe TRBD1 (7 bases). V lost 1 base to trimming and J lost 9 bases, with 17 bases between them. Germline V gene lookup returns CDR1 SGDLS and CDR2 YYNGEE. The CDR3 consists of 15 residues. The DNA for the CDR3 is TGTGCCAGCAGCGTACCCGGTGGAGGGGACAGTGAGCAGTTCTTC. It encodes CASSVPGGGDSEQFF.

CDR3 protein: CASSPPGTGTSGNNEQFF. The CDR3 DNA reads TGTGCCAGCTCACCACCCGGAACCGGGACTAGCGGAAACAATGAGCAGTTCTTC. The V and J genes are TRBV18 and TRBJ2-1; 11 nucleotides match TRBD2. V gave up 0 bases and J gave up 5 bases; unmatched junction bases: 9. The V gene's germline CDR1 is KGHSH and CDR2 LQKENI. The CDR3 contains 18 residues. Using reference TRBV18 and TRBJ2-1 for the parts outside the CDR3, the full variable domain is NAGVMQNPRHLVRRRGQEARLRCSPMKGHSHVYWYRQLPEEGLKFMVYLQKENIIDESGMPKERFSAEFPKEGPSILRIQQVVRGDSAAYFCASSPPGTGTSGNNEQFFGPGTRLTVL.

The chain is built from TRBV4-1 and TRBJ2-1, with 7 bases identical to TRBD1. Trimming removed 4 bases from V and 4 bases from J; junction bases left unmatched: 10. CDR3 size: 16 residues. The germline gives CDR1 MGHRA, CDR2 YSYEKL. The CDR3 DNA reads TGCGCCAGCAGCCGCCAAACCGGGACAGAGTACAATGAGCAGTTCTTC. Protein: CASSRQTGTEYNEQFF.

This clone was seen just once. For the CDR3, the DNA is TGTGCCAGCAGCTCGGGACTAGCGGGTCCCTCCTACAATGAGCAGTTCTTC. Amino acids: CASSSGLAGPSYNEQFF. The chain joins TRBV5-4 to TRBJ2-1; 12 bases align to TRBD2. V shed 3 bases and J 0 bases; nucleotides not matched to a gene: 4. This CDR3 comprises 17 residues. Germline V gives CDR1 SGHNT, CDR2 YYREEE (reference sequence).

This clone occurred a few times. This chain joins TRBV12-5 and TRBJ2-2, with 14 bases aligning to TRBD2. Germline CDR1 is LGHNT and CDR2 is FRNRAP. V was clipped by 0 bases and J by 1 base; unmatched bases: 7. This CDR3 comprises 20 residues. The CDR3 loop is CASGLVLGLAGERNTGELFF. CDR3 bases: TGTGCTAGTGGTTTGGTATTGGGACTAGCGGGGGAGCGGAACACCGGGGAGCTGTTTTTT.

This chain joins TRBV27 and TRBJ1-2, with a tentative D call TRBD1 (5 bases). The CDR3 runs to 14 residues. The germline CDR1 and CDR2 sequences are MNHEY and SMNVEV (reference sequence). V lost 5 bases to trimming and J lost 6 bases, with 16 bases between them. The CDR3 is CASSPISGKNGYTF. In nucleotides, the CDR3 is TGTGCCAGCAGTCCGATCTCAGGGAAGAATGGCTACACCTTC.

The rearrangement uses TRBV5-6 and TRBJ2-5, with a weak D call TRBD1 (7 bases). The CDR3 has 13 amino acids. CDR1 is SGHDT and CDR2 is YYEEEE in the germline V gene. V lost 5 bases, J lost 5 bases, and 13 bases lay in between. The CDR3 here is CASSFQGGETQYF. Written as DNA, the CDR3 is TGTGCCAGCAGTTTTCAGGGGGGTGAGACCCAGTACTTC.

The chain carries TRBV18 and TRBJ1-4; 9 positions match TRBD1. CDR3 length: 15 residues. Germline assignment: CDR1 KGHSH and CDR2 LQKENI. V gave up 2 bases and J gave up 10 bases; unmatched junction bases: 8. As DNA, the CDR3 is TGTGCCAGCTCACCAACGGGACAGGGATTAGGAAAACTGTTTTTT. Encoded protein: CASSPTGQGLGKLFF.

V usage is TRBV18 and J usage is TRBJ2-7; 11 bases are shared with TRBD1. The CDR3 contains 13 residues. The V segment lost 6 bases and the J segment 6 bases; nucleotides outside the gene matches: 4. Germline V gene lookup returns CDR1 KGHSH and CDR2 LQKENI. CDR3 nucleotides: TGTGCCAGCTCGGGAGGGACAGGGGGCGAGCAGTACTTC. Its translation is CASSGGTGGEQYF.